A selection of T cell receptor beta chains follows, all from one sample in a study of OX40 agonist ivuxolimab in advanced cancers. Data came from immunoSEQ multiplex PCR; TCRdb stores just in-frame clones and leaves some out. The data show about 51,000 clones, around 77% seen once. This specimen was CD4+ or CD8+ T cells sorted from blood, taken in a trial of the OX40 agonist ivuxolimab. These receptors originate from an adult with an advanced solid tumor such as melanoma, head and neck, liver or kidney cancer. Each CDR3 is given with its conserved first and last residue. D genes are given only for firm matches. The listing skips clone size in some rows; elsewhere it reads once, few, many or a size class.

CDR3nt,CDR3aa,v_gene,j_gene,abundance,d_gene
TGTGCCAGCAGCACCCTTAGGGGACGAAGCACAGATACGCAGTATTTT,CASSTLRGRSTDTQYF,TRBV11-2,TRBJ2-3,-,-
TGTGCCTGGAGCAACACAGGGGGCCAGGGCTACACCTTC,CAWSNTGGQGYTF,TRBV30,TRBJ1-2,-,TRBD1
TGTGCCAGCAGCGTAGGAGGGACAGGCTCCTACAATGAGCAGTTCTTC,CASSVGGTGSYNEQFF,TRBV9,TRBJ2-1,-,TRBD1
TGTGCCTCGGCCCGGAGGAACACTGAAGCTTTCTTT,CASARRNTEAFF,TRBV21-1,TRBJ1-1,-,-
TGTGCCAGTAACCGGGCAAGCAATCAGCCCCAGCATTTT,CASNRASNQPQHF,TRBV19,TRBJ1-5,-,-
TGTGCCAGCAGCTTGGAGTCCCTGGCTAGCGGGAGGAATGAGCAGTTCTTC,CASSLESLASGRNEQFF,TRBV5-5,TRBJ2-1,-,TRBD2
TGTGCCAGCTCACCTCTGAGGGTTTCGGGAAACACCATATATTTT,CASSPLRVSGNTIYF,TRBV18,TRBJ1-3,-,-
TGTGCCAGCAGTTTAGCAGGGGGCGTTGCCAGCTACACCTTC,CASSLAGGVASYTF,TRBV28,TRBJ1-2,-,TRBD1
TGTGCCAGCAGTTTATCGAAAGGCGGGAGCACAGATACGCAGTATTTT,CASSLSKGGSTDTQYF,TRBV27,TRBJ2-3,-,-
TGTGCCAGCAGCTTATACAGGGGATCATTACAGGAGCAGTACTTC,CASSLYRGSLQEQYF,TRBV11-2,TRBJ2-7,-,TRBD1
TGTGCCAGCAGCCAGACCGTATTTATAAACACCGGGGAGCTGTTTTTT,CASSQTVFINTGELFF,TRBV4-2,TRBJ2-2,-,-
TGCGCCAGCAGCCAGGCCTCCGGGGACGGGAATCAGCCCCAGCATTTT,CASSQASGDGNQPQHF,TRBV4-1,TRBJ1-5,-,-
TGTGCCAGCAGCTTGGTGGCCAACGGGGAAAAACTGTTTTTT,CASSLVANGEKLFF,TRBV5-8,TRBJ1-4,-,-
TGTGCCAGCAGTCTTCAAGACTACGAGCAGTACTTC,CASSLQDYEQYF,TRBV2,TRBJ2-7,-,-
TGTGCCAGTAGTGCCCACAGGACAGGGGATTCAGGGTATGGCTACACCTTC,CASSAHRTGDSGYGYTF,TRBV19,TRBJ1-2,-,TRBD1
TGTGCCAGCAGCCCCCGGAGGACCGGGATTAGCACAGATACGCAGTATTTT,CASSPRRTGISTDTQYF,TRBV9,TRBJ2-3,few,-
TGTGCCAGCAGCTTTCAAATGCGGGGGACCGGGGAGCTGTTTTTT,CASSFQMRGTGELFF,TRBV7-8,TRBJ2-2,-,TRBD2
TGTGCCAGCAGTGCCTCGGAGGACTATGGCTACACCTTC,CASSASEDYGYTF,TRBV6-1,TRBJ1-2,-,-
TGTGCCAGCAGCTTAGGGGGGCTGGGCTATGGCTACACCTTC,CASSLGGLGYGYTF,TRBV7-3,TRBJ1-2,-,-
TGTGCCTGGAAGCAGGGAGCGGGAAACACCATATATTTT,CAWKQGAGNTIYF,TRBV30,TRBJ1-3,-,-
TGTGCCAGCAGCTCCAGACGTGTGGGCAATCAGCCCCAGCATTTT,CASSSRRVGNQPQHF,TRBV7-9,TRBJ1-5,few,-
TGCAGCGTGACGACCGACAGGGGTCCAGATACGCAGTATTTT,CSVTTDRGPDTQYF,TRBV29-1,TRBJ2-3,-,TRBD1
TGTGCCAGCAGTAGCGGAGGGGGCACAGATACGCAGTATTTT,CASSSGGGTDTQYF,TRBV2,TRBJ2-3,-,-
TGTGCCACCAGCAGAGATCAAATGGGACACCGACTCGGGGGCGAGCAGTACTTC,CATSRDQMGHRLGGEQYF,TRBV15,TRBJ2-7,once,-
TGTGCCAGCCGCTCAGTCGGGGCTGACAATGAGCAGTTCTTC,CASRSVGADNEQFF,TRBV2,TRBJ2-1,-,-
TGCAGCGCAGGGGGATGGCAAGAGACCCAGTACTTC,CSAGGWQETQYF,TRBV29-1,TRBJ2-5,-,TRBD1
TGTGCCAGCAGGTCACAGGGGGTTATAGGTGAAGCTTTCTTT,CASRSQGVIGEAFF,TRBV28,TRBJ1-1,-,TRBD1
TGTGCCTCCCCTTCGGGGGCCTCAAACTATGGCTACACCTTC,CASPSGASNYGYTF,TRBV30,TRBJ1-2,-,-
TGTGCCAGCATCCACAGCTTTAATGAAAAACTGTTTTTT,CASIHSFNEKLFF,TRBV21-1,TRBJ1-4,few,-
TGTGCCAGCAGCTTAAAGGGGGACAGAAACACTGAAGCTTTCTTT,CASSLKGDRNTEAFF,TRBV7-3,TRBJ1-1,-,TRBD1
TGTGCCAGTAGGAACTTAGCGGGAGGATGGACCGGGGAGCTGTTTTTT,CASRNLAGGWTGELFF,TRBV19,TRBJ2-2,few,TRBD2
TGTGCCAGCAGCGTTAGTGGGACAGGGAGTAATCAGCCCCAGCATTTT,CASSVSGTGSNQPQHF,TRBV9,TRBJ1-5,few,TRBD1
TGCGCCAGCCGCCAGGGGGCGTCTGGGGCCAACGTCCTGACTTTC,CASRQGASGANVLTF,TRBV5-1,TRBJ2-6,-,TRBD1
TGTGCCAGCAGTGATCGGGACAGGGGTGGAAACACCATATATTTT,CASSDRDRGGNTIYF,TRBV2,TRBJ1-3,-,TRBD1
TGTGCCAGCAGGGGACAGGGTGGGGGCAAAAACATTCAGTACTTC,CASRGQGGGKNIQYF,TRBV27,TRBJ2-4,-,TRBD1
TGTGCCAGCTCGAGCAACCCCGGGGACACTGAAGCTTTCTTT,CASSSNPGDTEAFF,TRBV18,TRBJ1-1,-,-
TGTGCTAGTGGTTTGGACACAGGCAATGAGCAGTTCTTC,CASGLDTGNEQFF,TRBV12-5,TRBJ2-1,-,-
TGTGCCAGCAGTGAATTACGCCAGGGGAACTATGGCTACACCTTC,CASSELRQGNYGYTF,TRBV25-1,TRBJ1-2,-,-
TGTGCCAGCAGTGTGGATGGACACCTCTACCAAGAGACCCAGTACTTC,CASSVDGHLYQETQYF,TRBV6-1,TRBJ2-5,-,-
TGTGCCAGCGGGACCCAGCGGGCTCAGGGCAAAAACATTCAGTACTTC,CASGTQRAQGKNIQYF,TRBV11-2,TRBJ2-4,-,-
TGTGCCAGCAGCTTAGGTTCCAGGGGTTCGGGAAACACCATATATTTT,CASSLGSRGSGNTIYF,TRBV11-2,TRBJ1-3,-,-
TGCAGCGTTGCAGGGACCATCTATGGCTACACCTTC,CSVAGTIYGYTF,TRBV29-1,TRBJ1-2,-,-
TGCGCCAGCAGCCAAGATTTGGGTGGCTCCGCTACGAGGTTAAATTCACCCCTCCACTTT,CASSQDLGGSATRLNSPLHF,TRBV4-1,TRBJ1-6,-,-
TGTGCCAGCAGTCAAACAGGGCCCTCTTTGTCGGATACGCAGTATTTT,CASSQTGPSLSDTQYF,TRBV27,TRBJ2-3,-,-
TGTGCCAGCAGCCCTCAGTTGGGGGGTACCTACGAGCAGTACTTC,CASSPQLGGTYEQYF,TRBV2,TRBJ2-7,-,-
TGTGCCAGCAGTTACTCGACAGGAGTTCAGTACTTC,CASSYSTGVQYF,TRBV6-6,TRBJ2-4,-,-
TGTGCCAGCAGTTTTTCGAGCGGGAGGCCGCAGAACACCGGGGAGCTGTTTTTT,CASSFSSGRPQNTGELFF,TRBV28,TRBJ2-2,-,TRBD2
TGTGCCAGCAGTTACCTTCAGGGCGTTAATGAAAAACTGTTTTTT,CASSYLQGVNEKLFF,TRBV28,TRBJ1-4,-,-
TGTGCCAGCAGCTCGGACGGTAGCTCCTACAATGAGCAGTTCTTC,CASSSDGSSYNEQFF,TRBV7-9,TRBJ2-1,-,-
TGTGCCAGCAGCTTGGGGCGGAGGGTAGGCACTGAAGCTTTCTTT,CASSLGRRVGTEAFF,TRBV7-8,TRBJ1-1,-,-
TGTGCCAGCAGCTTCTCTGGGACCACAGATACGCAGTATTTT,CASSFSGTTDTQYF,TRBV5-4,TRBJ2-3,-,-
TGTGCCATCAGTGAACCGACTAGCGGGAGAGCGGGATCGTACAATGAGCAGTTCTTC,CAISEPTSGRAGSYNEQFF,TRBV10-3,TRBJ2-1,-,TRBD2
TGCGCCAGCAGCCAAGAATCTCCTGGGGCATATGGCTACACCTTC,CASSQESPGAYGYTF,TRBV4-1,TRBJ1-2,-,-
TGTGCCAGCAGTTACGGCGGCGCAACTAATGAAAAACTGTTTTTT,CASSYGGATNEKLFF,TRBV6-5,TRBJ1-4,-,-
TGTGCCAGCAGAACCCCCGCCGGTGGCAGGTACTATGGCTACACCTTC,CASRTPAGGRYYGYTF,TRBV28,TRBJ1-2,few,-